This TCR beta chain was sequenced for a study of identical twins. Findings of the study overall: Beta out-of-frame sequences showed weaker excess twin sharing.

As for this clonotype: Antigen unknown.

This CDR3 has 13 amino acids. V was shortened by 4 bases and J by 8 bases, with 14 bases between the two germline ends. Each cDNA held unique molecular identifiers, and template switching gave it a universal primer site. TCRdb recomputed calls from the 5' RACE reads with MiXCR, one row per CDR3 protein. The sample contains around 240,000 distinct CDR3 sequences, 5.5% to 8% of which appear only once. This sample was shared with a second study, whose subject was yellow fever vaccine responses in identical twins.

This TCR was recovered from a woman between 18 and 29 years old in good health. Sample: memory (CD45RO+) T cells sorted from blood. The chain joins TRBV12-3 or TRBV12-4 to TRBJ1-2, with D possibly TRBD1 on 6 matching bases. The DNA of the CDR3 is TGTGCCAGCAGTTCACAGGGTACTAGGGGCTACACCTTC. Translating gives CASSSQGTRGYTF.